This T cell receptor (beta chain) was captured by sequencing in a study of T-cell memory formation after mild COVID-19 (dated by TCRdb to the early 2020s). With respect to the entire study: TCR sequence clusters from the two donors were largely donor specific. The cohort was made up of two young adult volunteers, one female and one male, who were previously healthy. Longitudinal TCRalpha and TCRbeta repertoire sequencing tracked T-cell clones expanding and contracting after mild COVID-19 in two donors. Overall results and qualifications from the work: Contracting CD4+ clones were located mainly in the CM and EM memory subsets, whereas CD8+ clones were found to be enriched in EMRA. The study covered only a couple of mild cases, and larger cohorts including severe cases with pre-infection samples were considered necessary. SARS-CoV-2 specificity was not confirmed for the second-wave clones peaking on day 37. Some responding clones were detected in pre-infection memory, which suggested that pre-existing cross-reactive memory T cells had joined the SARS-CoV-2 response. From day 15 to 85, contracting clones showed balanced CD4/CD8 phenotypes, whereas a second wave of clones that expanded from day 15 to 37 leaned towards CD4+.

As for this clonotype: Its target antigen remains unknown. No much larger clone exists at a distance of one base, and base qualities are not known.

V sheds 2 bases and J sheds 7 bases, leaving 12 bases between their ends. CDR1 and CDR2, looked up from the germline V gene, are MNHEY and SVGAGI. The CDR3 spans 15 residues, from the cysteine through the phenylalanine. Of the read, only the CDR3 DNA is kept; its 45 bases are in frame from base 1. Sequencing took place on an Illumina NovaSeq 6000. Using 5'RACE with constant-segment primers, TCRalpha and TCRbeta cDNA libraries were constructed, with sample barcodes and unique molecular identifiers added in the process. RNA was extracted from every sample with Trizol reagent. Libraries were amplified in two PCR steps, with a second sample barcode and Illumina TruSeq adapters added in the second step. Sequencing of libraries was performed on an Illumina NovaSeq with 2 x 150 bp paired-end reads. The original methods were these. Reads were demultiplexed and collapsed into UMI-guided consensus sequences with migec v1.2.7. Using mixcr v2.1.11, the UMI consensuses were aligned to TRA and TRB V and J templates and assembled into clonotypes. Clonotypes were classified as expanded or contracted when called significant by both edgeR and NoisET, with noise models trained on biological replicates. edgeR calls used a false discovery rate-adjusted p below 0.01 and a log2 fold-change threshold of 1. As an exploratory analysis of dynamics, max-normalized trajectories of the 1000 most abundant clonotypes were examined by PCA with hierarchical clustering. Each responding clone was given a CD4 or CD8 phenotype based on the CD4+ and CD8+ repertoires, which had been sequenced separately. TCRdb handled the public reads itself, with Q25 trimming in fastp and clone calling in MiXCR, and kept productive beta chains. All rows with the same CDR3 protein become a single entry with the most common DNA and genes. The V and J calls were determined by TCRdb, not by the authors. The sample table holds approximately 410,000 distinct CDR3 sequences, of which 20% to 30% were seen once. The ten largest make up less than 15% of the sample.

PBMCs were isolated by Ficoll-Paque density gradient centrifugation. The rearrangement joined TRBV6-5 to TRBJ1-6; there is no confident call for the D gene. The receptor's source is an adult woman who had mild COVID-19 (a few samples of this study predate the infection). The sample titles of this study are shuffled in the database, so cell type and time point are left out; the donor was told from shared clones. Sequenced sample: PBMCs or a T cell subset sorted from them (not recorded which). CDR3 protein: CASSYGPPGNSPLHF. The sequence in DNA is TGTGCCAGCAGTTACGGACCCCCTGGGAATTCACCCCTCCACTTT.